This T cell receptor beta chain was retrieved from a study of T cell repertoires in cytomegalovirus infection. Study-wide background: Indicated by public TCR beta signatures were CMV infection and matching HLA type.

From the reads, TCRdb called clonotypes with MiXCR, one entry per CDR3 protein. Of approximately 490,000 distinct CDR3 sequences listed, roughly 12% are singletons. Trimming removed 5 bases at V and 2 bases at J, with 9 bases between. Germline values: CDR1 SGHNT, CDR2 YYREEE (reference sequence). The CDR3 contains 13 residues. The study, taken as a whole, reports: CMV carriers with the relevant HLA were identified by cumulative public TCR beta family frequency. The response measured ex vivo was dominated by TCR beta clonotypes (HLA-C-restricted and CMV-specific).

This clonotype came up many times. What it binds is not known. This chain links TRBV5-4 with TRBJ2-3; a weak D match, TRBD2 (5 bases). Sequencing input: PBMCs. The TCR was taken from a human donor in good health (CMV status not recorded). Some clones in this sample may be carry-over from other donors' samples. CDR3 in DNA: TGTGCCAGCAGTAGCGCGTCCACAGATACGCAGTATTTT. Amino acids: CASSSASTDTQYF.